This T cell receptor (beta chain) appears in the sequencing data of a study of blood T cells in healthy people across ages. Each individual donor underwent a draw of about 9.1 milliliters of peripheral blood. Whole-study findings and limits: Measured against age, TCR beta diversity per million T cells decreased in a roughly linear manner. A greater number of naive CD4+ cells and higher diversity distinguished long-lived donors from aged donors.

The CDR3 is 15 amino acids. The V gene lost 0 bases and the J gene lost 4 bases, with 16 bases spanning the gap. Germline CDR1 is DFQATT and CDR2 is SNEGSKA (reference sequence). A J-beta primer mix and a sample-barcoded 5' primer were used in a second PCR of roughly 7 to 12 cycles. TCRdb recomputed calls from the 5' RACE reads with MiXCR, one row per CDR3 protein. The sample consists of approximately 790,000 distinct CDR3 sequences, about 59% of them appearing once. A note on this clonotype: Its target is not known.

The rearrangement uses TRBV20-1 and TRBJ2-7; possibly TRBD1 or TRBD2 for D (5 bases each). The sequencing input was blood. This clonotype originated in a young man in good health. CDR3 residues: CSARDGRGAQYEQYF. CDR3 DNA sequence: TGCAGTGCTAGAGATGGCCGGGGCGCCCAGTACGAGCAGTACTTC.